The 9 T cell receptor beta chains presented below share a single source sample, sequenced in a study of T-cell memory formation after mild COVID-19. TCRdb reprocessed the 5' RACE reads via MiXCR and lists one record per CDR3 protein. The table has 300,000 or so distinct CDR3 sequences, around 15% seen once. Specimen: PBMCs or a T cell subset sorted from them (not recorded which). The receptors were sampled from a man aged 18 to 30 who had mild COVID-19 (a few samples of this study predate the infection). Cell type and time point are not known.

The chain carries TRBV12-3 or TRBV12-4 and TRBJ1-6; D is undetermined. Trimming left V 6 bases short and J 8 bases short, with 11 bases between. This CDR3 has 13 residues. The CDR3 region is CASSSSGYSPLHF. CDR3 DNA sequence: TGTGCCAGCAGCTCGTCTGGGTATTCACCCCTCCACTTT.

This clonotype was observed a handful of times. The chain is built from TRBV4-1 and TRBJ1-6; D unclear. V lost 3 bases and J lost 11, with 20 bases in between. CDR3 length equals 16 residues. Per germline, CDR1 MGHRA and CDR2 YSYEKL. The CDR3 region has the DNA TGCGCCAGCAGCCAGAAACCCGGGAAGGGAGATCCACCCCTCCACTTT. Encoded protein: CASSQKPGKGDPPLHF.

The chain has TRBV6-5 and TRBJ2-1, with D unresolved. The V gene's germline CDR1 is MNHEY and CDR2 SVGAGI. V lost 3 bases and J lost 7, with 10 bases in between. The CDR3 is 13 residues long. The CDR3 region is CASSYSRKNEQFF. The CDR3 DNA reads as TGTGCCAGCAGTTATTCCCGGAAGAATGAGCAGTTCTTC.

The chain has TRBV7-2 and TRBJ2-5; the D gene is possibly TRBD1 (6 bases). CDR1 and CDR2 (germline): SGHTA, FQGNSA. Trimming took off 5 bases at V and 0 bases at J, with 13 bases between the two ends. This CDR3 has 15 residues. The CDR3 coding sequence is TGTGCCAGCAGCCCTATGGGACACCACCAAGAGACCCAGTACTTC. Translating it yields CASSPMGHHQETQYF.

The V and J genes are TRBV27 and TRBJ2-3; 9 positions match TRBD2. Germline V CDR1 and CDR2: MNHEY, SMNVEV (reference sequence). V was pared by 5 bases and J by 7 bases, with 13 bases of the junction left unmatched. This CDR3 has 16 amino acids. The CDR3 DNA follows: TGTGCCAGCAGTCACATCATGGGACTAGCTTTCAATACGCAGTATTTT. Protein: CASSHIMGLAFNTQYF.

The gene calls are TRBV11-2 and TRBJ2-1, with D tentatively TRBD2 (5 bases). The germline gives CDR1 SGHAT, CDR2 FQNNGV. The CDR3 is 16 residues long. Trimming took 2 bases from V and 2 from J, leaving 13 bases between them. CDR3 in amino acids: CASSLYGGWTYNEQFF. Written as DNA, the CDR3 is TGTGCCAGCAGCTTATACGGCGGGTGGACCTACAATGAGCAGTTCTTC.

This clonotype has more than one count but fewer than ten. The chain uses TRBV11-3 and TRBJ2-2, with D tentatively TRBD2 (6 bases). This CDR3 has 17 amino acids. Germline V CDR1 and CDR2: SGHNT, YENEEA. V lost 0 bases and J 7 bases, leaving 18 bases between the germline ends. The CDR3 DNA is TGTGCCAGCAGCTTAGATCTTGCTGGAGGGTGGGTCGGGGAGCTGTTTTTT. It specifies CASSLDLAGGWVGELFF.

This clonotype came up many times. The chain carries TRBV24-1 and TRBJ2-3; 9 bases are shared with TRBD1. The CDR3 extends over 16 amino acids. J gave up 2 bases and V 5 bases, and 7 bases lay outside the gene matches. CDR1 and CDR2 (germline): KGHDR, SFDVKD. CDR3: CATSGSDRGITDTQYF. The DNA for the CDR3 is TGTGCCACCAGTGGATCGGACAGGGGCATCACAGATACGCAGTATTTT.

This clonotype was picked up many times. The V and J genes are TRBV4-1 and TRBJ2-3; D remains ambiguous. Trimming pared 0 bases from V and 6 bases from J, leaving 13 bases between. This CDR3 has 15 amino acids. CDR1 MGHRA and CDR2 YSYEKL come from the germline V gene. The CDR3 DNA reads as TGCGCCAGCAGCCAAGAATGGAAAGGGATGGATACGCAGTATTTT. As protein: CASSQEWKGMDTQYF.